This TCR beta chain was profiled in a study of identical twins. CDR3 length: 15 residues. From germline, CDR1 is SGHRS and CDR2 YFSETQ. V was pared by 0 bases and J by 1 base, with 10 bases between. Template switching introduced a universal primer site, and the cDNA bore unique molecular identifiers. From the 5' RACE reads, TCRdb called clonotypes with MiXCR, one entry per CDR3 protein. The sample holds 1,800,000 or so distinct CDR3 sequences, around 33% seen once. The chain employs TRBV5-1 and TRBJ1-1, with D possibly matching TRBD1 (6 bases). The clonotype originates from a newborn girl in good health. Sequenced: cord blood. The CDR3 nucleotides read TGCGCCAGCAGCTTGGCGGGACACCGGAACACTGAAGCTTTCTTT. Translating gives CASSLAGHRNTEAFF.